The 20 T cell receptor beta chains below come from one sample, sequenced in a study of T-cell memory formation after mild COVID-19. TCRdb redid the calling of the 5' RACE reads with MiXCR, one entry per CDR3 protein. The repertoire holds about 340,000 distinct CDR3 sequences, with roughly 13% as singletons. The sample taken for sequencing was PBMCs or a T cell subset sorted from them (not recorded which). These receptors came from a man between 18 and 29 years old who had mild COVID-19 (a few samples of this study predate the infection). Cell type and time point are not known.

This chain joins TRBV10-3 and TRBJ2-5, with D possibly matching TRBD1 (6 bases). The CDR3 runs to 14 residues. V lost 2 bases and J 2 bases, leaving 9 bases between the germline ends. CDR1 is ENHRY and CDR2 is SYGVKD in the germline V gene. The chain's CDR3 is CAISERTDQETQYF. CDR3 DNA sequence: TGTGCCATCAGTGAGAGGACAGATCAAGAGACCCAGTACTTC.

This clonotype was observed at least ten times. CDR3 DNA sequence: TGTGCCAGCAGTTCCGACCGAGGTGCTGGAAACACCATATATTTT. Its translation: CASSSDRGAGNTIYF. V and J are TRBV12-3 or TRBV12-4 and TRBJ1-3; D is uncertain. CDR3 length: 15 residues. V was clipped by 4 bases and J by 2 bases, with 12 bases between them.

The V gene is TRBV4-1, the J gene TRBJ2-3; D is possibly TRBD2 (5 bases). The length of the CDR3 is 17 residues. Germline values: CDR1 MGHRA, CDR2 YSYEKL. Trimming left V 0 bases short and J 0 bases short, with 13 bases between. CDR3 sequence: CASSQDGPGTSTDTQYF. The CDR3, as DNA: TGCGCCAGCAGCCAAGATGGCCCGGGAACTAGCACAGATACGCAGTATTTT.

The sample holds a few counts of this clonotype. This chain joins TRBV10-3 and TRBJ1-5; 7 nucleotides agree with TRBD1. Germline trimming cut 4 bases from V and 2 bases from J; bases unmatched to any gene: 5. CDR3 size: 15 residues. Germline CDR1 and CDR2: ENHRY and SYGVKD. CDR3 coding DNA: TGTGCCATCAGTGGTAACAGGGGTCGCAATCAGCCCCAGCATTTT. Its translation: CAISGNRGRNQPQHF.

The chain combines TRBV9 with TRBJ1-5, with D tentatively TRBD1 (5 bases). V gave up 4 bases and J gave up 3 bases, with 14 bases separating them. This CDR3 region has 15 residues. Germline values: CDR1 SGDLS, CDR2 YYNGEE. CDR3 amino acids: CASSTRGLPNQPQHF. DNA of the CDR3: TGTGCCAGCAGCACCCGGGGACTTCCCAATCAGCCCCAGCATTTT. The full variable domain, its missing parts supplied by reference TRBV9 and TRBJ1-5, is DSGVTQTPKHLITATGQRVTLRCSPRSGDLSVYWYQQSLDQGLQFLIQYYNGEERAKGNILERFSAQQFPDLHSELNLSSLELGDSALYFCASSTRGLPNQPQHFGDGTRLSIL.

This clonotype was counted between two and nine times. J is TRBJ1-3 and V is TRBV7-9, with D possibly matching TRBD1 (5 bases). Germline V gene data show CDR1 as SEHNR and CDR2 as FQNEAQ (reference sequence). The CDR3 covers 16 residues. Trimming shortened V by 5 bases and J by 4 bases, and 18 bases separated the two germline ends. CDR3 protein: CASSATQGELGNTIYF. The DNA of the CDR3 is TGTGCCAGCAGCGCCACCCAGGGCGAGTTAGGAAACACCATATATTTT.

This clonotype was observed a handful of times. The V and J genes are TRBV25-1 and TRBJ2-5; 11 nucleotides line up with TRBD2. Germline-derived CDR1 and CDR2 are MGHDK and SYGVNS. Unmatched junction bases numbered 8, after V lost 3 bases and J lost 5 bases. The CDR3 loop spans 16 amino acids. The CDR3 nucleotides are TGTGCCAGCAGTGACTGGCTAGCGGGGGGCCGGGAGACCCAGTACTTC. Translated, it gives CASSDWLAGGRETQYF.

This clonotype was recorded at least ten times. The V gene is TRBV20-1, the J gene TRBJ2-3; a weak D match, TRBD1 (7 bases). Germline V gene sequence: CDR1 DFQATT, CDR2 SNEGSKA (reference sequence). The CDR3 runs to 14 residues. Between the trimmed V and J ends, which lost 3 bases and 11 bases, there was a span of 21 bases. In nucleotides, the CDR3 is TGCAGTGCTAGGCAGGGGGGCGGCACCCAAAGGCAGTATTTT. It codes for CSARQGGGTQRQYF.

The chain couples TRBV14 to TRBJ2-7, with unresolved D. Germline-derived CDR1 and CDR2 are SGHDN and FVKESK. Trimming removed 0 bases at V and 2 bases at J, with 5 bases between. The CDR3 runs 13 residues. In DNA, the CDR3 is TGTGCCAGCAGCCAAGAATCCACCTACGAGCAGTACGTC. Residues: CASSQESTYEQYV.

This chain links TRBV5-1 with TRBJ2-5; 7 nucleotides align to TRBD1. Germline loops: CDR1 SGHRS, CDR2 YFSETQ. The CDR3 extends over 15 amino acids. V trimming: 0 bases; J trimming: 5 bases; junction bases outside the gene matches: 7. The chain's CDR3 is CASSLARQGVETQYF. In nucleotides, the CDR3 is TGCGCCAGCAGCTTGGCCCGACAGGGAGTGGAGACCCAGTACTTC.

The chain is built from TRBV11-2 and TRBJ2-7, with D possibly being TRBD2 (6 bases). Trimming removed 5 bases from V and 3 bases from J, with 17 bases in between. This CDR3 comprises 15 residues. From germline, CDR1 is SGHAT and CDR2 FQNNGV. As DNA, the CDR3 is TGTGCCAGCAGCCCGGGGCGGGGAAAAGGCTACGAGCAGTACTTC. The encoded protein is CASSPGRGKGYEQYF.

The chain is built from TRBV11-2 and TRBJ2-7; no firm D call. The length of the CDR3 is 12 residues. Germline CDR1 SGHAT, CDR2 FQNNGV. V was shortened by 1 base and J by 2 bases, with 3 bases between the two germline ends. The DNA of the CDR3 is TGTGCCAGCAGCTTAGTCCCCTACGAGCAGTACGTC. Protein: CASSLVPYEQYV.

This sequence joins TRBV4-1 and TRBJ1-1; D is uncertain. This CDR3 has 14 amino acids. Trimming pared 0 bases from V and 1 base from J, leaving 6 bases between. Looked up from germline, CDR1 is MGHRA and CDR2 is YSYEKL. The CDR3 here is CASSQDPTNTEAFF. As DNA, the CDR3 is TGCGCCAGCAGCCAAGATCCCACGAACACTGAAGCTTTCTTT.

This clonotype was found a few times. CDR3 coding DNA: TGCAGTGCTAGAGCAGGGGGCTTTGAGACCCAGTACTTC. This encodes CSARAGGFETQYF. V is TRBV20-1 and J is TRBJ2-5; 8 bases align to TRBD1. After removal of 1 base from V and 5 bases from J, the junction contained 3 bases not matched to a gene. Germline CDR1 is DFQATT and CDR2 is SNEGSKA (reference sequence). The CDR3 contains 13 residues.

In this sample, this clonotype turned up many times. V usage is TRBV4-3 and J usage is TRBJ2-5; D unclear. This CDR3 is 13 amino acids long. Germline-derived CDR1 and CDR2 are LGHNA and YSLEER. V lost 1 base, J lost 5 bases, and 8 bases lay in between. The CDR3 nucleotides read TGCGCCAGCAGCCAAGGTGCTTCGGAGACCCAGTACTTC. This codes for CASSQGASETQYF.

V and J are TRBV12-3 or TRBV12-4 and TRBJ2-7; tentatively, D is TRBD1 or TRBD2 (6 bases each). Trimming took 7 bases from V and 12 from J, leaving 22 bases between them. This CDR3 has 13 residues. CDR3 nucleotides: TGTGCCAGCATCGATAGGGTAGGAGGGGGTATGTACTTC. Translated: CASIDRVGGGMYF.

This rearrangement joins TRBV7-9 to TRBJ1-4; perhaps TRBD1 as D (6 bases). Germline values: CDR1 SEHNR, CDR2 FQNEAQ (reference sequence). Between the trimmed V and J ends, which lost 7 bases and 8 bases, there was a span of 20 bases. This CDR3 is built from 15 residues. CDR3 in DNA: TGTGCCAGCACGCCCATCATCGGGGGGCGCGAAAAACTGTTTTTT. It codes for CASTPIIGGREKLFF.

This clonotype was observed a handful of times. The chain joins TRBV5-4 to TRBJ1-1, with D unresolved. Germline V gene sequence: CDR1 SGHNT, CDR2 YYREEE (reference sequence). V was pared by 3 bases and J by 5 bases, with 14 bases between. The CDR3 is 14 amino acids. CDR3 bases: TGTGCCAGCAGCTCCCCATTAAGGGCGACTGAAGCTTTCTTT. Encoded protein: CASSSPLRATEAFF. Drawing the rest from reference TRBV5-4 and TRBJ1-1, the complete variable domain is ETGVTQSPTHLIKTRGQQVTLRCSSQSGHNTVSWYQQALGQGPQFIFQYYREEENGRGNFPPRFSGLQFPNYSSELNVNALELDDSALYLCASSSPLRATEAFFGQGTRLTVV.

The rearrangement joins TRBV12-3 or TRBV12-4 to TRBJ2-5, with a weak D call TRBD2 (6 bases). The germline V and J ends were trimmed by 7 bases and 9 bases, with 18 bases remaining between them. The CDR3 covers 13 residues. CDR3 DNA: TGTGCCAGCACCCGGGGGAGGCCCGGGGCCCAGTACTTC. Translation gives CASTRGRPGAQYF.

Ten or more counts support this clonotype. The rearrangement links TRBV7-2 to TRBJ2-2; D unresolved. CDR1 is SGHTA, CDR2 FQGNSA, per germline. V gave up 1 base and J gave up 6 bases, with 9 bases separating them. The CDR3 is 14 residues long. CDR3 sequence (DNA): TGTGCCAGCAGCTTAGATATGGTAGCCGGGGAGCTGTTTTTT. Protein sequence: CASSLDMVAGELFF.